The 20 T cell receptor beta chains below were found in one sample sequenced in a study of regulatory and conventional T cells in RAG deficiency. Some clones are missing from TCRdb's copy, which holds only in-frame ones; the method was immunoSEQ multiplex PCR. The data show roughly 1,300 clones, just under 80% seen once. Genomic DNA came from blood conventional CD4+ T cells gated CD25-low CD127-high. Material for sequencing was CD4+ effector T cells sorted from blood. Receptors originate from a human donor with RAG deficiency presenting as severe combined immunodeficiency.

The CDR3 region is CASSSPGLPYEQYF. In DNA form, the CDR3 reads TGTGCCAGCAGCTCTCCGGGCCTGCCCTACGAGCAGTACTTC. The V call is TRBV28, the J call TRBJ2-7; unclear D gene. The CDR3 is made up of 14 amino acids. Germline V gene sequence: CDR1 MDHEN, CDR2 SYDVKM. Trimming took off 6 bases at V and 2 bases at J, with 14 bases between the two ends.

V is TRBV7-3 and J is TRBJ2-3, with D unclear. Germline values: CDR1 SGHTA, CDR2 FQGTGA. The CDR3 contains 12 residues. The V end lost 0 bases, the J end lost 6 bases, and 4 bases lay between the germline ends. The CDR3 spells CASSLTSDTQYF. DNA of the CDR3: TGTGCCAGCAGCTTAACGTCGGATACGCAGTATTTT.

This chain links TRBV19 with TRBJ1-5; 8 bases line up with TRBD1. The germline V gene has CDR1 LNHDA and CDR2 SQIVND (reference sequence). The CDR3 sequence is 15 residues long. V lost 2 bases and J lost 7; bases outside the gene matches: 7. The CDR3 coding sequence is TGTGCCAGTAGTATATCCGGACAGGGTTGGCAGCCCCAGCATTTT. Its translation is CASSISGQGWQPQHF.

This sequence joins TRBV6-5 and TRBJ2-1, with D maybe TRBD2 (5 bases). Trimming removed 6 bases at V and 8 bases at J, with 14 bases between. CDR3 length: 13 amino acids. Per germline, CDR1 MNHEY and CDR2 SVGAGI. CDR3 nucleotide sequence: TGTGCCAGCAGACCTCTAGCTGGGGATGAGCAGTTCTTC. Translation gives CASRPLAGDEQFF.

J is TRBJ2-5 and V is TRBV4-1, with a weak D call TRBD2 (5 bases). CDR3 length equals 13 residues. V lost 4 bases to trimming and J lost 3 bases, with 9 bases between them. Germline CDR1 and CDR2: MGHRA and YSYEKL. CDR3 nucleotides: TGCGCCAGCAGCCCCGGACTGGAAGAGACCCAGTACTTC. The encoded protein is CASSPGLEETQYF.

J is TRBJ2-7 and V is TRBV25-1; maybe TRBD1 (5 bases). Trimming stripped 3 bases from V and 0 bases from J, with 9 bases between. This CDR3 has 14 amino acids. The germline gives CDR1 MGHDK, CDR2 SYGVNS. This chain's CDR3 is CASSDPGISYEQYF. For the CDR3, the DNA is TGTGCCAGCAGTGATCCAGGGATCTCCTACGAGCAGTACTTC.

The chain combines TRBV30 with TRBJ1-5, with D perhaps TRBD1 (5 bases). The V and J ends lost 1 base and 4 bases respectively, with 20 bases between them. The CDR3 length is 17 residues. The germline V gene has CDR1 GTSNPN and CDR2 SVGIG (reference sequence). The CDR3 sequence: CAWSGPIGTGRNQPQHF. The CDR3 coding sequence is TGTGCCTGGAGTGGACCTATCGGGACGGGCCGAAATCAGCCCCAGCATTTT.

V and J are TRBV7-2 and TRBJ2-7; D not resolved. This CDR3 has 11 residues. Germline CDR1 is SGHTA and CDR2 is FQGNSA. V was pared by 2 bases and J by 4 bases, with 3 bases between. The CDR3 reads CASSLRYEQYF. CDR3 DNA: TGTGCCAGCAGCTTACGGTACGAGCAGTACTTC.

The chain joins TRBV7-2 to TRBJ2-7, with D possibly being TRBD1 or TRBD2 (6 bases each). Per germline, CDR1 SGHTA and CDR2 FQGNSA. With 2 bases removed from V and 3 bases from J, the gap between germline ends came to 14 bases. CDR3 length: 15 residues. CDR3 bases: TGTGCCAGCAGCTTAAGGGGGGACCCTTTCTACGAGCAGTACTTC. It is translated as CASSLRGDPFYEQYF.

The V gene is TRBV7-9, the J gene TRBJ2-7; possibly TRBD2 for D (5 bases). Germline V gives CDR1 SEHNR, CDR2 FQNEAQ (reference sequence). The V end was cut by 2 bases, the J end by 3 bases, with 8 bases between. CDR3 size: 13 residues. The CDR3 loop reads CASSLRGYYEQYF. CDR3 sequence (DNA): TGTGCCAGCAGCTTACGGGGATACTACGAGCAGTACTTC.

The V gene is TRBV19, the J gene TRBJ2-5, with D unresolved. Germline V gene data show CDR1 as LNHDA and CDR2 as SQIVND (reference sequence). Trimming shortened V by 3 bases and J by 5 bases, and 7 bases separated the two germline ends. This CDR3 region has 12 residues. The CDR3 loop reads CASSIGGETQYF. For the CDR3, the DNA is TGTGCCAGTAGTATTGGTGGGGAGACCCAGTACTTC.

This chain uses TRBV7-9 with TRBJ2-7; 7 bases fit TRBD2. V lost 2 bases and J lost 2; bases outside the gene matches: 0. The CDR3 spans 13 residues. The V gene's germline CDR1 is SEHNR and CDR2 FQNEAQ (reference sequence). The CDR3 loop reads CASSLSGTYEQYF. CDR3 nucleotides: TGTGCCAGCAGCTTAAGCGGGACCTACGAGCAGTACTTC.

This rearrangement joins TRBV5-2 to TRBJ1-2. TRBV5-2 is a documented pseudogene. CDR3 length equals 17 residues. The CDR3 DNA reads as TGTGCCAGCAATGAGAAGAGAGAGGTACGAAAGACCTATGGCTACACCTTC. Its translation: CASNEKREVRKTYGYTF.

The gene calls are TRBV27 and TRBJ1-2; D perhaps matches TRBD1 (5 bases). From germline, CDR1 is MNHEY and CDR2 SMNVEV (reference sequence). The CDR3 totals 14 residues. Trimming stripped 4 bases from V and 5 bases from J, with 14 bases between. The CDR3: CASSWRGAQYGYTF. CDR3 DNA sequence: TGTGCCAGCAGTTGGAGAGGGGCTCAGTATGGCTACACCTTC.

CDR3 residues: CAWLTGGYEQYF. CDR3 sequence (DNA): TGTGCCTGGTTGACAGGGGGCTACGAGCAGTACTTC. The genes are TRBV30 and TRBJ2-7, with 9 bases fitting TRBD1. CDR1 is GTSNPN, CDR2 SVGIG, per germline (reference sequence). The CDR3 extends over 12 amino acids. Trimming took 5 bases from V and 3 from J; bases not matched to a gene: 2.

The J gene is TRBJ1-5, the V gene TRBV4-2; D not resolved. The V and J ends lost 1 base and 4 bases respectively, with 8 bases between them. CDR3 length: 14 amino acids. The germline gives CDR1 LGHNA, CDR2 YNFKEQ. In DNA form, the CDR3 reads TGTGCCAGCAGCCAAGCTCACGGGAATCAGCCCCAGCATTTT. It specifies CASSQAHGNQPQHF.

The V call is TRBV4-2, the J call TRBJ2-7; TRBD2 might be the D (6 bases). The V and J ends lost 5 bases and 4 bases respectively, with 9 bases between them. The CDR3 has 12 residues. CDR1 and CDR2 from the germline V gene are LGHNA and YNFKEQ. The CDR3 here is CASSLGRYEQYF. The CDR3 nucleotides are TGTGCCAGCAGCTTAGGGAGGTACGAGCAGTACTTC.

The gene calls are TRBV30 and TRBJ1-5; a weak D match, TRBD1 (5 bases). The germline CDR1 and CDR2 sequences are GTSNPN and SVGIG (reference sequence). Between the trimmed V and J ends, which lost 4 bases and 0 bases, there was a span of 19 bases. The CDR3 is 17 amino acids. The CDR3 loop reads CAWTPTWGGNSNQPQHF. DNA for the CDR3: TGTGCCTGGACCCCCACCTGGGGGGGAAATAGCAATCAGCCCCAGCATTTT. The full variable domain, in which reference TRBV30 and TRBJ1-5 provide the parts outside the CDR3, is SQTIHQWPATLVQPVGSPLSLECTVEGTSNPNLYWYRQAAGRGLQLLFYSVGIGQISSEVPQNLSASRPQDRQFILSSKKLLLSDSGFYLCAWTPTWGGNSNQPQHFGDGTRLSIL.

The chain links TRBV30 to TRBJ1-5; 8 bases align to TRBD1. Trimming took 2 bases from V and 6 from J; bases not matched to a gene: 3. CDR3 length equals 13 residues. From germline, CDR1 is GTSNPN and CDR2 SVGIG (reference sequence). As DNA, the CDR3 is TGTGCCTGGAGTCAGGGGGCGCGTCAGCCCCAGCATTTT. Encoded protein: CAWSQGARQPQHF.

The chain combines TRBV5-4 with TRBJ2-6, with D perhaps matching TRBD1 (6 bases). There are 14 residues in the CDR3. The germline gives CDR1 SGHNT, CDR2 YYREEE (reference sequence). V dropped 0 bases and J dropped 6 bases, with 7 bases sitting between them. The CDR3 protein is CASSLDRAANVLTF. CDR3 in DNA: TGTGCCAGCAGCTTGGACAGGGCGGCCAACGTCCTGACTTTC.